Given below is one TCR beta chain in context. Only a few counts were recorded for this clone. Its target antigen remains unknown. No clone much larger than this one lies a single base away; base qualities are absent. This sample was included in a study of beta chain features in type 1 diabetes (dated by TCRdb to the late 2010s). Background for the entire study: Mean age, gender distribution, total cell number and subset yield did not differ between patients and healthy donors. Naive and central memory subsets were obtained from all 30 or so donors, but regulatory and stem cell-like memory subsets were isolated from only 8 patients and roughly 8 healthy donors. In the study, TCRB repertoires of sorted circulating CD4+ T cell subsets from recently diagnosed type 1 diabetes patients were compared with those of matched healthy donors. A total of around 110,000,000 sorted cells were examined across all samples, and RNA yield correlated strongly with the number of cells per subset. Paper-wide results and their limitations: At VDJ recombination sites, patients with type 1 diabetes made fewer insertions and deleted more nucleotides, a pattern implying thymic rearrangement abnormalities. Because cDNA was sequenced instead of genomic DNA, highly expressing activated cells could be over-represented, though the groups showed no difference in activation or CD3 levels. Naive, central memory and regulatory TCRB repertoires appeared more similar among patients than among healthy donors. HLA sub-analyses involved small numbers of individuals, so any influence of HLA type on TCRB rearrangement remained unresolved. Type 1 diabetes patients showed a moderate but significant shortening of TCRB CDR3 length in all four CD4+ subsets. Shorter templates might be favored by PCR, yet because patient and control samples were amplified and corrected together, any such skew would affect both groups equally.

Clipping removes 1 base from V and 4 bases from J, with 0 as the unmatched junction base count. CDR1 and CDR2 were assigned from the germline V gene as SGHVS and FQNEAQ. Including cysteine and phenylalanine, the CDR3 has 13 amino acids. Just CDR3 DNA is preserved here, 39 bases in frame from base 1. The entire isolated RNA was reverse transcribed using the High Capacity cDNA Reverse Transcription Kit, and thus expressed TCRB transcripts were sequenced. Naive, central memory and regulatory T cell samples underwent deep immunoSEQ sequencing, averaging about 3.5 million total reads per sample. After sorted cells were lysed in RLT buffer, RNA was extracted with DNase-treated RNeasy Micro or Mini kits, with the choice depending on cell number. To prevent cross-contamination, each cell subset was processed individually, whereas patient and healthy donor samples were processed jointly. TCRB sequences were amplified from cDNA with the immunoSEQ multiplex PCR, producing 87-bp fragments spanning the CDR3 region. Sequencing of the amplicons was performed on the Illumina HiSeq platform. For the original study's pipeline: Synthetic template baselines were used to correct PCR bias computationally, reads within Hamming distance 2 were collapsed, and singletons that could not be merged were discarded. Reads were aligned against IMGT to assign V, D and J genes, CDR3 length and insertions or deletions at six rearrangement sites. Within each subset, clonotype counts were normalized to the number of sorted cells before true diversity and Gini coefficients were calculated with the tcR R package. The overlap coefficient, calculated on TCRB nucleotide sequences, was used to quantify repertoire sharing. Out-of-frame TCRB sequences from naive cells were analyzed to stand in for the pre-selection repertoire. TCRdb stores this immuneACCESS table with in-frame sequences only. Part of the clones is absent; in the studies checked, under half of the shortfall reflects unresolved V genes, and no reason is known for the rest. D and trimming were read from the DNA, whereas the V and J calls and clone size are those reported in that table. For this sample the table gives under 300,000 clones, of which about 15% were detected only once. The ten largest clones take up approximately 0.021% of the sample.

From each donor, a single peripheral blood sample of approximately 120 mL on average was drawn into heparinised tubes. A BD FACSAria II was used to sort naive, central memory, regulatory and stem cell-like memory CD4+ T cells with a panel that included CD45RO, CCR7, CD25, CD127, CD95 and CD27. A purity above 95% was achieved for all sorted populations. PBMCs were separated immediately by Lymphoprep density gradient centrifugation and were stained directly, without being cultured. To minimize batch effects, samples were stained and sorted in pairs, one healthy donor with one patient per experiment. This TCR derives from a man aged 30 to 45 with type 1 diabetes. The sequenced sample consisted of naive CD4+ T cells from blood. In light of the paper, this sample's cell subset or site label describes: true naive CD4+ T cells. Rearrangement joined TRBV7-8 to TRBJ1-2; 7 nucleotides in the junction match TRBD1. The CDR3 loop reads CASSLDRGYGYTF. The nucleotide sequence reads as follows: TGTGCCAGCAGCTTAGACAGGGGCTATGGCTACACCTTC.